Each of the 18 T cell receptor beta chains below was sequenced from the same sample in a study of neurological immune-mediated disorders. MiXCR was run by TCRdb on the 5' RACE reads, yielding one entry per CDR3 protein. The table shows 39,000 or so distinct CDR3 sequences, with 4.8% occurring only once. The source material was CD4+ T cells from blood. The receptors here all came from a man in his late teens or twenties in good health.

This clonotype was found many times. J is TRBJ1-5 and V is TRBV15; D not certain. Germline CDR1 reads LNHNV; CDR2 reads YYDKDF (reference sequence). The CDR3 loop spans 14 amino acids. V shed 0 bases and J shed 5 bases, with 8 bases lying between them. CDR3 sequence: CATSREGGDQPQHF. In DNA form, the CDR3 reads TGTGCCACCAGCAGAGAAGGAGGTGATCAGCCCCAGCATTTT.

This clonotype was detected many times. The chain is built from TRBV20-1 and TRBJ2-7, with a possible D match to TRBD1 (6 bases). The germline V gene encodes CDR1 DFQATT and CDR2 SNEGSKA (reference sequence). The CDR3 is 11 amino acids. V shed 5 bases and J shed 4 bases, with 9 bases lying between them. CDR3 region: CSALQGYEQYF. As DNA, the CDR3 is TGCAGTGCTCTTCAGGGGTACGAGCAGTACTTC.

This clonotype was seen many times. The chain recombines TRBV6-5 with TRBJ1-6, with 9 bases matching TRBD1. This CDR3 is 16 amino acids long. J lost 6 bases, V lost 2 bases, and 5 bases had no gene match. CDR1 and CDR2 (germline): MNHEY, SVGAGI. CDR3 protein: CASSYLGTGINSPLHF. As DNA, the CDR3 is TGTGCCAGCAGTTACCTCGGGACAGGGATTAATTCACCCCTCCACTTT.

This clonotype was detected ten times or more. V gene TRBV5-5 combines with J gene TRBJ2-3; 12 bases map to TRBD2. The CDR3 is 19 residues long. V was clipped by 5 bases and J by 0 bases; unmatched bases: 13. Looked up from germline, CDR1 is SGHKS and CDR2 is YYEKEE (reference sequence). The CDR3 region is CASSPQTSGGRRSTDTQYF. CDR3 nucleotides: TGTGCCAGCAGTCCCCAGACTAGCGGGGGCCGTCGAAGCACAGATACGCAGTATTTT.

This clonotype was found many times. The J gene is TRBJ2-7, the V gene TRBV5-1; D ambiguous. The V gene's germline CDR1 is SGHRS and CDR2 YFSETQ. The V end was cut by 0 bases, the J end by 3 bases, with 13 bases between. CDR3 length: 15 amino acids. CDR3 coding DNA: TGCGCCAGCAGCTTGGCCCTAGGCACCAACTACGAGCAGTACTTC. This encodes CASSLALGTNYEQYF.

This clonotype was seen at least ten times. J is TRBJ1-1 and V is TRBV5-1; D is uncertain. CDR1 and CDR2 from the germline V gene are SGHRS and YFSETQ. The CDR3 runs to 14 residues. Trimming shortened V by 4 bases and J by 11 bases, and 21 bases separated the two germline ends. CDR3 sequence reads: CASSARPDDIRAFF. Here the CDR3 DNA reads TGCGCCAGCAGCGCCCGACCTGACGATATTAGGGCTTTCTTT. The full variable domain, rest sourced from reference TRBV5-1 and TRBJ1-1, is KAGVTQTPRYLIKTRGQQVTLSCSPISGHRSVSWYQQTPGQGLQFLFEYFSETQRNKGNFPGRFSGRQFSNSRSEMNVSTLELGDSALYLCASSARPDDIRAFFGQGTRLTVV.

Ten or more counts support this clonotype. V gene TRBV29-1 combines with J gene TRBJ1-2; D is possibly TRBD1 (5 bases). V lost 3 bases, J lost 7 bases, and 15 bases lay in between. Looked up from germline, CDR1 is SQVTM and CDR2 is ANQGSEA. The CDR3 is made up of 13 amino acids. CDR3 sequence: CSVEAQGFSGYTF. CDR3 DNA: TGCAGCGTTGAGGCTCAGGGCTTTAGTGGCTACACCTTC.

This clonotype was detected ten times or more. The V gene is TRBV29-1, the J gene TRBJ1-1; tentative D call: TRBD1 (6 bases). Germline lookup yields CDR1 SQVTM and CDR2 ANQGSEA. CDR3 length: 13 amino acids. V lost 6 bases and J 7 bases, leaving 18 bases between the germline ends. CDR3 protein: CSVAPSSGDEAFF. In DNA form, the CDR3 reads TGCAGCGTAGCGCCGAGCTCAGGGGATGAAGCTTTCTTT.

This clonotype was seen at least ten times. This sequence joins TRBV5-1 and TRBJ1-2; D unresolved. CDR3 length: 14 amino acids. The V end was cut by 1 base, the J end by 0 bases, with 7 bases between. From germline, CDR1 is SGHRS and CDR2 YFSETQ. The CDR3 region has the DNA TGCGCCAGCAGCTTGAGGACCGCTAACTATGGCTACACCTTC. It is translated as CASSLRTANYGYTF.

This clonotype was seen more than once but under ten times. The chain uses TRBV2 and TRBJ1-5; D is undetermined. This CDR3 is built from 14 residues. In germline, CDR1 is SNHLY, CDR2 FYNNEI. V was clipped by 6 bases and J by 0 bases, with 9 bases between them. The CDR3 coding sequence is TGTGCCAGCAGGCAGGATTATAGCAATCAGCCCCAGCATTTT. This sequence encodes CASRQDYSNQPQHF.

This clonotype was observed many times. The J gene is TRBJ2-5, the V gene TRBV20-1; no clear D. Trimming took off 2 bases at V and 5 bases at J, with 3 bases between the two ends. The CDR3 extends over 10 amino acids. Germline values: CDR1 DFQATT, CDR2 SNEGSKA (reference sequence). This CDR3 reads CSARSETQYF. CDR3 in DNA: TGCAGTGCTAGAAGTGAGACCCAGTACTTC.

The table lists this clonotype with many counts. This chain joins TRBV5-1 and TRBJ2-2, with 7 bases identical to TRBD1. Per the germline V gene, CDR1 is SGHRS and CDR2 is YFSETQ. This CDR3 is built from 16 residues. Germline trimming cut 2 bases from V and 0 bases from J; bases unmatched to any gene: 4. DNA for the CDR3: TGCGCCAGCAGCTTTAAGGGACAGTCGAACACCGGGGAGCTGTTTTTT. It specifies CASSFKGQSNTGELFF.

This clonotype was found many times. V is TRBV7-2 and J is TRBJ2-2; a weak D match, TRBD2 (6 bases). Trimming removed 1 base at V and 4 bases at J, with 10 bases between. The CDR3 is 15 amino acids. The germline V gene has CDR1 SGHTA and CDR2 FQGNSA. Written as DNA, the CDR3 is TGTGCCAGCAGCTTAGAGGCGGGGTCCACCGGGGAGCTGTTTTTT. Protein product: CASSLEAGSTGELFF.

This clonotype was recorded many times. The chain recombines TRBV10-3 with TRBJ1-3, with TRBD1 matching over 8 bases. J gave up 6 bases and V 2 bases, and 6 bases lay outside the gene matches. From germline, CDR1 is ENHRY and CDR2 SYGVKD. The length of the CDR3 is 15 residues. The CDR3 nucleotides read TGTGCCATCAGTGAGACTTGGGACAGGCTAAACACCATATATTTT. It is translated as CAISETWDRLNTIYF.

This clonotype was detected ten times or more. This sequence joins TRBV6-1 and TRBJ1-5, with 10 bases that match TRBD1. Germline loops: CDR1 MNHNS, CDR2 SASEGT. CDR3 length equals 15 residues. The V segment lost 0 bases and the J segment 4 bases; nucleotides outside the gene matches: 0. The CDR3 protein is CASSEAGQGNQPQHF. The CDR3 nucleotides read TGTGCCAGCAGTGAAGCGGGACAGGGGAATCAGCCCCAGCATTTT.

This clonotype was found many times. J is TRBJ2-1 and V is TRBV7-9; D perhaps matches TRBD2 (6 bases). Germline V gene lookup returns CDR1 SEHNR and CDR2 FQNEAQ (reference sequence). Trimming shortened V by 5 bases and J by 3 bases, and 11 bases separated the two germline ends. The CDR3 has 14 residues. The CDR3 region has the DNA TGTGCCAGCAGCACGGCCGGGGGCTACAATGAGCAGTTCTTC. Translated: CASSTAGGYNEQFF.

This clonotype was recorded at least ten times. The V call is TRBV7-9, the J call TRBJ2-5, with 7 bases lining up with TRBD2. V lost 8 bases to trimming and J lost 3 bases; unmatched junction nucleotides: 9. The CDR3 has 14 residues. Germline CDR1 is SEHNR and CDR2 is FQNEAQ (reference sequence). The CDR3 protein is CASAARAGEETQYF. For the CDR3, the DNA is TGTGCCAGCGCGGCAAGGGCGGGGGAAGAGACCCAGTACTTC.

The sample holds many counts of this clonotype. This sequence joins TRBV20-1 and TRBJ1-5; 8 bases are shared with TRBD1. This CDR3 spans 14 amino acids. Germline CDR1 is DFQATT and CDR2 is SNEGSKA (reference sequence). V gave up 4 bases and J gave up 4 bases; unmatched junction bases: 6. The CDR3 protein is CSAIIQGVNQPQHF. The CDR3, as DNA: TGCAGTGCTATCATACAGGGGGTAAATCAGCCCCAGCATTTT.